The entry that follows covers one T cell receptor (beta chain) sequence. Germline assignment: CDR1 SGDLS and CDR2 YYNGEE. The CDR3 length is 13 residues. With 0 bases removed from V and 6 bases from J, the gap between germline ends came to 10 bases. Authors' analysis steps: Quantification of nucleated cells was approximated via reference gene primer amplification. Data came from immunoSEQ multiplex PCR; TCRdb stores just in-frame clones and leaves some out. That table is the source of V, J and clone size, and D and trimming were worked out from the DNA. The table lists about 100,000 clones, roughly nine tenths of them singletons. This sample stems from a study of blood T cell repertoires in COVID-19. The wider study: Some COVID-19 samples were acute and others convalescent; all came from the United States, Italy and Spain. PBMCs, B-cell-depleted T cells, or T cells were the source of the cDNA or gDNA that made up the material.

This chain joins TRBV9 and TRBJ2-7; D is perhaps TRBD2 (5 bases). Sequences were obtained from peripheral blood. The clonotype originates from a man aged 25-45 years in a cohort sampled during active COVID-19. The CDR3 DNA is TGTGCCAGCAGCGTAGGCCGGGGTGCCGAGCAGTACTTC. Its protein product is CASSVGRGAEQYF.